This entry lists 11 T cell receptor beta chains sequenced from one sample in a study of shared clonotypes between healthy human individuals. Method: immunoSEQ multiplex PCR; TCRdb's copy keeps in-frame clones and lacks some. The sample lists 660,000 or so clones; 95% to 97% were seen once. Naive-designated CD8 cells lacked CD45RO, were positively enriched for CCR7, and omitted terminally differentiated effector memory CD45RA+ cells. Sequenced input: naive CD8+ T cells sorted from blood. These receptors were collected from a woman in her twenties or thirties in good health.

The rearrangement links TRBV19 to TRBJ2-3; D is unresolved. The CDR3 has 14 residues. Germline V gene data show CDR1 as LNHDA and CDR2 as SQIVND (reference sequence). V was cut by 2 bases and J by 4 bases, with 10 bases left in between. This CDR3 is CASSITRGSDTQYF. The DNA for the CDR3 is TGTGCCAGTAGTATAACCCGCGGTTCAGATACGCAGTATTTT.

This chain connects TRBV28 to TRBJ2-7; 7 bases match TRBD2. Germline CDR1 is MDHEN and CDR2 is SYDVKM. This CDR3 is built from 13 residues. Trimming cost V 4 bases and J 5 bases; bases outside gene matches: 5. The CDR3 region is CASSSGLFHEQYF. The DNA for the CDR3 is TGTGCCAGCAGTTCGGGACTATTCCACGAGCAGTACTTC.

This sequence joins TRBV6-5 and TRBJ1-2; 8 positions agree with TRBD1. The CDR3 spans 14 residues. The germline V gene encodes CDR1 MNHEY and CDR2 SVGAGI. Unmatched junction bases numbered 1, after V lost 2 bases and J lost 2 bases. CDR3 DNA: TGTGCCAGCAGTTACGACAGGGGAAACTATGGCTACACCTTC. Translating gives CASSYDRGNYGYTF.

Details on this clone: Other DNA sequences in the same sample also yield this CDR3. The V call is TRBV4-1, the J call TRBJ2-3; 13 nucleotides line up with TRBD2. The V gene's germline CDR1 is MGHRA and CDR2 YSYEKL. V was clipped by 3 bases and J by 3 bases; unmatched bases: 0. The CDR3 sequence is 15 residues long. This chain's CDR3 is CASSQGLAGTDTQYF. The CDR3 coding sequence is TGCGCCAGCAGCCAGGGACTAGCGGGAACAGATACGCAGTATTTT.

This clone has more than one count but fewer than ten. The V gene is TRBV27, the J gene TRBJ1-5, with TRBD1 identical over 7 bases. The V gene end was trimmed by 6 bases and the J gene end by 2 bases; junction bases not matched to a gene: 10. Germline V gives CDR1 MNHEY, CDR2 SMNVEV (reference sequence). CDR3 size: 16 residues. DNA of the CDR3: TGTGCCAGCAGACCTCAGACAGGGTTTGGCAATCAGCCCCAGCATTTT. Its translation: CASRPQTGFGNQPQHF.

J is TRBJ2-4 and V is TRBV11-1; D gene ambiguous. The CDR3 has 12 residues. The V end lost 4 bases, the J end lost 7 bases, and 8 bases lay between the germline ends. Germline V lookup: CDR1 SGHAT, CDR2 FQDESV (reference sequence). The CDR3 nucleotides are TGTGCCAGCAGCTCAGATGGGAACATTCAGTACTTC. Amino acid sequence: CASSSDGNIQYF.

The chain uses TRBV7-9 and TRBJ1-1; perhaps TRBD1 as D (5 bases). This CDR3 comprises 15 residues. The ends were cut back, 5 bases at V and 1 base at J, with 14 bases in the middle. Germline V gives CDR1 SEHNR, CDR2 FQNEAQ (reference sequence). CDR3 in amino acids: CASSLVTGTNTEAFF. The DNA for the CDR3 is TGTGCCAGCAGCCTTGTAACAGGAACGAACACTGAAGCTTTCTTT.

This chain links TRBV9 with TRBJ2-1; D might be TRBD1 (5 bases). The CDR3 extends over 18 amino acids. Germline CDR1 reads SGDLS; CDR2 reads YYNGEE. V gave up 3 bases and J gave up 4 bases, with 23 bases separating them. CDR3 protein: CASSGGAVGRPEYNEQFF. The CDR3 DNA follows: TGTGCCAGCAGCGGAGGTGCGGTGGGGCGACCCGAATACAATGAGCAGTTCTTC.

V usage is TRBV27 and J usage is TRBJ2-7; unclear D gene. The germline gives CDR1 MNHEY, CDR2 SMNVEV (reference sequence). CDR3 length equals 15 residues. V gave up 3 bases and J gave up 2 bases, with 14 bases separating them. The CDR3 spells CASSFRFRNPYEQYF. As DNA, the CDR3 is TGTGCCAGCAGTTTTCGTTTTCGGAACCCCTACGAGCAGTACTTC.

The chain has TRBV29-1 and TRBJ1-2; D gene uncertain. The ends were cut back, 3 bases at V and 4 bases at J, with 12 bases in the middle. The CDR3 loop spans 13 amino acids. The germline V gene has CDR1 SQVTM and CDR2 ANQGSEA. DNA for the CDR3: TGCAGCGTTGAGAGTGAGCGGATCTATGGCTACACCTTC. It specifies CSVESERIYGYTF.

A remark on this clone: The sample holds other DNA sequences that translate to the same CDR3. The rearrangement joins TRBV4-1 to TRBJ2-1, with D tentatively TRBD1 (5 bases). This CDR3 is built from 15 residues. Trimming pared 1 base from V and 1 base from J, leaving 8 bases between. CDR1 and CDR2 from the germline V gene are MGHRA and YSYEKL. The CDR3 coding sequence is TGCGCCAGCAGCCAAGTCCAGGGATCCTACAATGAGCAGTTCTTC. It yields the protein CASSQVQGSYNEQFF.